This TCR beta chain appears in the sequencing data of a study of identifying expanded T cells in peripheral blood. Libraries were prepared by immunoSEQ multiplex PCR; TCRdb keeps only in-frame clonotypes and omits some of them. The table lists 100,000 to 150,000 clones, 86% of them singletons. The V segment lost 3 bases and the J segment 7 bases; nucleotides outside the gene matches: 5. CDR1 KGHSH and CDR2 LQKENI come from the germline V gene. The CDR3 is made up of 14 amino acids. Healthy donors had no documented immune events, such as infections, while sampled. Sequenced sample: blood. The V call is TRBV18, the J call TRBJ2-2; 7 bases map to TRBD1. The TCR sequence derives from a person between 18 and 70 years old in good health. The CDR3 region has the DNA TGTGCCAGCTCACCCCCAACAGGGGACGGGGAGCTGTTTTTT. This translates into CASSPPTGDGELFF.